A selection of T cell receptor beta chains follows, all from one sample in a study of beta chain features in type 1 diabetes. Produced via immunoSEQ multiplex PCR; TCRdb's table is partial and in-frame only. The table records about 660,000 clones, over 12% of them present only once. Sample: naive CD4+ T cells from blood. These receptors all come from a man between 18 and 35 years old with type 1 diabetes. CDR3s include the opening cysteine and the closing phenylalanine or tryptophan. Each record gives: D gene, clone size, J gene, V gene, CDR3 protein, CDR3 DNA. A D gene is named only where the DNA matches it firmly. Part of the rows lack a size; the others show once, few, many or a class for expanded clones.

. | . | TRBJ2-1 | TRBV29-1 | CSVEDRDSYNEQFF | TGCAGCGTTGAAGACAGGGATTCCTACAATGAGCAGTTCTTC
. | few | TRBJ2-4 | TRBV7-2 | CASSLDTLGVPGARNIQYF | TGTGCCAGCAGCTTAGATACCCTAGGGGTCCCGGGAGCCAGAAACATTCAGTACTTC
TRBD1 | . | TRBJ2-2 | TRBV19 | CASSTQGPPVTGELFF | TGTGCCAGTAGTACACAGGGGCCCCCCGTCACCGGGGAGCTGTTTTTT
. | few | TRBJ1-4 | TRBV29-1 | CSGKDRLNEKLFF | TGCAGCGGGAAGGACAGATTAAATGAAAAACTGTTTTTT
. | . | TRBJ1-2 | TRBV28 | CASTPSGGGYTF | TGTGCCAGCACTCCCTCCGGGGGTGGCTACACCTTC
. | few | TRBJ2-2 | TRBV18 | CASSPQRIRNTGELFF | TGTGCCAGCTCACCACAGCGGATAAGGAACACCGGGGAGCTGTTTTTT
. | . | TRBJ2-6 | TRBV5-1 | CASSLVPGGGPGANVLTF | TGCGCCAGCAGCTTGGTCCCCGGTGGGGGGCCTGGGGCCAACGTCCTGACTTTC
. | few | TRBJ1-2 | TRBV6-5 | CASSYSGNGQLYGYTF | TGTGCCAGCAGTTACTCCGGTAACGGGCAGCTCTATGGCTACACCTTC
. | few | TRBJ2-1 | TRBV28 | CASSRPIGRDEQFF | TGTGCCAGCAGTAGACCGATCGGTAGGGATGAGCAGTTCTTC
. | few | TRBJ2-5 | TRBV7-3 | CASSLHSQGETQYF | TGTGCCAGCAGCTTACACTCACAAGGAGAGACCCAGTACTTC
. | . | TRBJ2-7 | TRBV9 | CASSVEMGTYEQYF | TGTGCCAGCAGCGTAGAGATGGGCACCTACGAGCAGTACTTC
. | few | TRBJ1-1 | TRBV2 | CASSVLGQLNTEAFF | TGTGCCAGCAGTGTCCTAGGGCAGCTGAACACTGAAGCTTTCTTT
TRBD2 | . | TRBJ2-7 | TRBV30 | CAWGPRLAGDDEQYF | TGTGCCTGGGGACCCCGACTAGCGGGAGATGACGAGCAGTACTTC
. | . | TRBJ2-3 | TRBV27 | CASSYWSTDTQYF | TGTGCCAGCAGTTATTGGTCCACAGATACGCAGTATTTT
. | . | TRBJ1-2 | TRBV18 | CASSPPFRVGVGGYTF | TGTGCCAGCTCACCACCTTTTCGGGTCGGAGTTGGTGGCTACACCTTC
. | . | TRBJ2-1 | TRBV11-2 | CASSLVRGLSFNEQFF | TGTGCCAGCAGCTTAGTCCGGGGGCTCTCTTTCAATGAGCAGTTCTTC
. | few | TRBJ2-1 | TRBV7-9 | CASSYGAGLFVNEQFF | TGTGCCAGCAGCTACGGGGCGGGCCTATTCGTCAATGAGCAGTTCTTC
TRBD1 | . | TRBJ1-1 | TRBV4-2 | CASSQGDRENTEAFF | TGTGCCAGCAGCCAAGGAGACAGGGAGAACACTGAAGCTTTCTTT
. | . | TRBJ1-3 | TRBV4-2 | CASSQEGYQVSGNTIYF | TGTGCCAGCAGCCAAGAAGGGTACCAAGTCTCTGGAAACACCATATATTTT
TRBD1 | few | TRBJ1-1 | TRBV10-3 | CAIRGQGAHTEAFF | TGTGCCATCCGAGGACAGGGGGCGCACACTGAAGCTTTCTTT
TRBD2 | . | TRBJ2-7 | TRBV5-1 | CASSLESGSLYEQYF | TGCGCCAGCAGCTTGGAAAGCGGGAGTCTATACGAGCAGTACTTC
. | . | TRBJ1-1 | TRBV7-8 | CASSHGGSAFF | TGTGCCAGCAGCCACGGGGGTTCAGCTTTCTTT
. | many | TRBJ1-4 | TRBV23-1 | CASSQSLPRSF | TGCGCCAGCAGTCAATCCCTTCCCCGGAGTTTT
. | . | TRBJ2-5 | TRBV9 | CASSVRGQQETQYF | TGTGCCAGCAGCGTTAGAGGACAGCAAGAGACCCAGTACTTC
. | . | TRBJ2-5 | TRBV11-2 | CASSPVTREETQYF | TGTGCCAGCAGCCCCGTGACCCGTGAGGAGACCCAGTACTTC
. | few | TRBJ1-1 | TRBV5-6 | CASSLGWIVNRVPEAFF | TGTGCCAGCAGCTTGGGCTGGATAGTCAACAGGGTCCCTGAAGCTTTCTTT
. | . | TRBJ2-5 | TRBV18 | CASSPRGNQETQYF | TGTGCCAGCTCACCTCGCGGGAACCAAGAGACCCAGTACTTC
. | . | TRBJ1-5 | TRBV5-1 | CASSLEPGQPQHF | TGCGCCAGCAGCTTGGAGCCGGGACAGCCCCAGCATTTT
. | few | TRBJ2-5 | TRBV14 | CASSQGGGTQYF | TGTGCCAGCAGCCAAGGGGGAGGGACCCAGTACTTC
. | few | TRBJ1-1 | TRBV9 | CASSPGTGTLAFF | TGTGCCAGCAGTCCCGGCACAGGGACCCTCGCTTTCTTT
. | few | TRBJ1-1 | TRBV7-2 | CASSRVAQNTEAFF | TGTGCCAGCAGCCGGGTAGCACAGAACACTGAAGCTTTCTTT
. | . | TRBJ2-1 | TRBV27 | CASSLIGGNSGEQFF | TGTGCCAGCAGTTTAATCGGGGGAAATTCTGGTGAGCAGTTCTTC
. | few | TRBJ1-2 | TRBV21-1 | CASSAYRDGYGYTF | TGTGCCAGCAGCGCTTACAGGGATGGCTATGGCTACACCTTC
. | few | TRBJ2-3 | TRBV29-1 | CSVGAGWTRTQYF | TGCAGCGTTGGTGCGGGATGGACTCGTACGCAGTATTTT
TRBD1 | few | TRBJ1-4 | TRBV30 | CAWTSGQGNEKLFF | TGTGCCTGGACTTCGGGACAGGGGAATGAAAAACTGTTTTTT
. | few | TRBJ2-5 | TRBV29-1 | CSVELPARETQYF | TGCAGCGTTGAATTGCCAGCTCGAGAGACCCAGTACTTC
. | . | TRBJ2-6 | TRBV30 | CASSGANVLTF | TGTGCCTCGTCTGGGGCCAACGTCCTGACTTTC
. | few | TRBJ1-5 | TRBV18 | CASSEMTPVQSNQPQHF | TGTGCCAGCTCAGAGATGACCCCGGTACAGAGTAATCAGCCCCAGCATTTT
. | . | TRBJ2-2 | TRBV7-2 | CAARAGELFF | TGTGCCGCGCGGGCCGGGGAGCTGTTTTTT
. | few | TRBJ2-1 | TRBV30 | CAWRQAGYYNEQFF | TGTGCCTGGAGGCAGGCCGGATACTACAATGAGCAGTTCTTC
. | . | TRBJ2-3 | TRBV30 | CAWSGGVSTDTQYF | TGTGCCTGGAGCGGCGGGGTTAGCACAGATACGCAGTATTTT
. | . | TRBJ1-2 | TRBV30 | CAVGPRLMRYTF | TGTGCCGTGGGACCCCGGCTTATGAGATACACCTTC
. | . | TRBJ2-2 | TRBV18 | CASSPAGTGELFF | TGTGCCAGCTCACCAGCGGGGACCGGGGAGCTGTTTTTT
. | . | TRBJ1-1 | TRBV29-1 | CSVEGTAYTEAFF | TGCAGCGTTGAAGGCACAGCCTACACTGAAGCTTTCTTT
. | . | TRBJ1-5 | TRBV5-1 | CASSLATGSNQPQHF | TGCGCCAGCAGCTTGGCCACGGGAAGCAATCAGCCCCAGCATTTT